This T cell receptor (beta chain) was profiled in a study of early T cells in non-severe SARS-CoV-2 infection. At the level of the study: Chains were not paired, and sequencing was done on bulk RNA from unsorted whole blood.

This clonotype appeared many times. What it binds is not known. Each cDNA molecule carried a unique molecular identifier. TCRdb itself ran the 5' RACE reads through MiXCR, one entry per CDR3 protein. The data show about 28,000 distinct CDR3 sequences, with roughly 4.5% seen just once and approximately 6% held by the top ten. Study observations and caveats: In VDJdb matching, anti-spike CD8 responses were favored while private and CD4 specificities went missing.

CDR3 length: 14 amino acids. CDR1 MNHEY and CDR2 SVGEGT come from the germline V gene. V lost 6 bases to trimming and J lost 0 bases, with 12 bases between them. This sample comprised whole blood, obtained at baseline. The chain uses TRBV6-2 or TRBV6-3 and TRBJ2-7; D gene ambiguous. This TCR derives from an adult who was a healthcare worker with PCR-confirmed SARS-CoV-2 infection or an uninfected control (not recorded which). In DNA form, the CDR3 reads TGTGCCAGCAGCCTCCCCCCACCCTCCTACGAGCAGTACTTC. It yields the protein CASSLPPPSYEQYF.